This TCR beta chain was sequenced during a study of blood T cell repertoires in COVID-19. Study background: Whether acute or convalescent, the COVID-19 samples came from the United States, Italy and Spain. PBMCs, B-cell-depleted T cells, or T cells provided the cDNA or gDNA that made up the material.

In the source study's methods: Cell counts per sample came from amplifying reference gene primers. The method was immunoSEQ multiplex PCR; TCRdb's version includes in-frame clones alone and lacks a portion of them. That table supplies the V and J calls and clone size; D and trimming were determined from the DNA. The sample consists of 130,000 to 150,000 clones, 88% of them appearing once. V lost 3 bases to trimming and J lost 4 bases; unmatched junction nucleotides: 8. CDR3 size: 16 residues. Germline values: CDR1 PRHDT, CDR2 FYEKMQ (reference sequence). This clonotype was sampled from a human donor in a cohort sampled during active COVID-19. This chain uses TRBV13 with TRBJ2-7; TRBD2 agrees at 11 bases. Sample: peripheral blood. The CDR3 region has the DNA TGTGCCAGCAGCTTTGGGAGGGGACTAGCGGCTTACGAGCAGTACTTC. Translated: CASSFGRGLAAYEQYF.